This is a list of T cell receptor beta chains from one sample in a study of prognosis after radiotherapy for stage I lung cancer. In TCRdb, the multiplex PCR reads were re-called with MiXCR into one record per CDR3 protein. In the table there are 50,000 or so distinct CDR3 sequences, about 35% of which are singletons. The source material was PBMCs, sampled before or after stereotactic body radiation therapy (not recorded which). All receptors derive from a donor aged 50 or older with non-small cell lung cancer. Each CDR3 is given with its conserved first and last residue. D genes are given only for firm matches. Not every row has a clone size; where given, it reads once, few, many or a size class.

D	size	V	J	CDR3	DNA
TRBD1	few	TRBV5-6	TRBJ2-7	CASSEGQPYEQYF	TGTGCCAGCAGCGAGGGACAGCCATACGAGCAGTACTTC
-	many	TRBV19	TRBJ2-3	CASSNRASTDTQYF	TGTGCCAGTAGTAACAGGGCTAGCACAGATACGCAGTATTTT
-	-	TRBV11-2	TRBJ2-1	CASSRSSSYNDQFF	TGTGCCAGCAGCCGGAGTAGCTCCTACAATGATCAGTTCTTT
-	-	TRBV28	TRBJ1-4	CASSRGGDGKLFF	TGTGCCAGCAGCCGGGGGGGAGATGGAAAACTGTTTTTT
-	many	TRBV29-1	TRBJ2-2	CSVVQGYPGELFF	TGCAGCGTTGTACAGGGTTATCCCGGGGAGCTGTTTTTT
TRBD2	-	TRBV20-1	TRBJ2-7	CSARPSAASGSRYEQYF	TGCAGTGCTAGACCCAGCGCGGCTAGCGGTAGTAGGTACGAGCAGTACTTC
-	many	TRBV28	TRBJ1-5	CASTEPTEPRPQHF	TGTGCCAGCACCGAACCGACAGAGCCGAGGCCCCAGCATTTT
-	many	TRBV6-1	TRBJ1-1	CASTGWDSYEAFF	TGTGCCAGCACCGGGTGGGACTCCTATGAAGCTTTCTTT
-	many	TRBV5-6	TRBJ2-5	CASSLRDAPETQYF	TGTGCCAGCAGCCTCCGGGACGCCCCGGAGACCCAGTACTTC
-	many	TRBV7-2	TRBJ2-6	CASSLRGFSSGANVLTF	TGTGCCAGCAGCTTACGAGGATTTAGCTCTGGGGCCAACGTCCTGACTTTC
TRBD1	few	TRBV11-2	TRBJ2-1	CASSPLQGWVSRDQFF	TGTGCCAGCAGCCCACTACAGGGGTGGGTATCGCGTGATCAGTTCTTC
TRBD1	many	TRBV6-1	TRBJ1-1	CASRQGGWTEAFF	TGTGCCAGCAGACAGGGGGGGTGGACTGAAGCTTTCTTT
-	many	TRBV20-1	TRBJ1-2	CRLPDGYGYTF	TGCAGGCTCCCGGACGGGTATGGCTACACCTTC
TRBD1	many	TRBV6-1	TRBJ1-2	CASSSTGRGVGYTF	TGTGCCAGCAGCTCGACAGGGAGGGGAGTAGGCTACACCTTC
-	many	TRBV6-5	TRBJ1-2	CASSYSRVSYGYTF	TGTGCCAGCAGTTACTCACGGGTCAGCTATGGCTACACCTTC
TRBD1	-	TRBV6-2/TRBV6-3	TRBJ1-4	CASSRRTGGPEKLFF	TGTGCCAGCAGCCGGAGGACAGGGGGTCCTGAAAAACTGTTTTTT
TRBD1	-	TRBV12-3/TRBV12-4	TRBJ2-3	CASRIRQGPADTQYF	TGTGCCAGCAGGATCAGACAGGGCCCAGCAGATACGCAGTATTTT
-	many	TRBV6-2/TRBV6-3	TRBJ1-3	CARRVGPGNTIYF	TGTGCCAGGAGAGTGGGGCCTGGAAACACCATATATTTT
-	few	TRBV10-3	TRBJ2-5	CAISESTGASQYF	TGTGCCATCAGTGAGTCGACCGGAGCGAGCCAGTACTTC
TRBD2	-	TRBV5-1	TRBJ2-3	CASSPTSVGIGDTQYF	TGCGCCAGCAGCCCAACTAGCGTTGGGATTGGAGATACGCAGTATTTT
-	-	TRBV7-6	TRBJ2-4	CASSPLAGARGDGIQYF	TGTGCCAGCAGCCCTCTCGCGGGGGCGAGGGGGGACGGCATTCAGTACTTC
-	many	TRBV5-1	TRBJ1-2	CASSLGPTANYGYTF	TGCGCCAGCAGCTTGGGCCCCACGGCTAACTATGGCTACACCTTC
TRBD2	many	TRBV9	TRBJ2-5	CASSATSGSPLQYF	TGTGCCAGCAGCGCCACTAGCGGGAGCCCCCTTCAGTACTTC
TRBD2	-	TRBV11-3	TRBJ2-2	CASSLCLAGGPGELFF	TGTGCCAGCAGCTTATGTCTAGCGGGAGGACCCGGGGAGCTGTTTTTT
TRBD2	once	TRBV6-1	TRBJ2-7	CASSQPGTRTREQYF	TGTGCCAGCAGTCAACCCGGGACTAGGACTCGGGAGCAGTACTTC
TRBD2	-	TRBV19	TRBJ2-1	CASSIVFGAGVGNEQFF	TGTGCCAGTAGTATAGTTTTTGGAGCGGGAGTCGGGAATGAGCAGTTCTTC
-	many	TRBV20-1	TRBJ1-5	CSARGHRLYQPQHF	TGCAGTGCTAGGGGACATCGGTTGTATCAGCCCCAGCATTTT
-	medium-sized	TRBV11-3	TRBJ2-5	CASSLDRETQYF	TGTGCCAGCAGCTTAGATCGAGAGACCCAGTACTTC
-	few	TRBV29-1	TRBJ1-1	CSVGQGGGTEAFF	TGCAGCGTGGGGCAGGGAGGGGGAACTGAAGCTTTCTTT
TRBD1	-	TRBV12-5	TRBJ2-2	CASGDGQGVDTGELFF	TGTGCTAGTGGCGATGGACAGGGGGTCGACACCGGGGAGCTGTTTTTT
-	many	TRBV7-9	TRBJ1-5	CASSSLGNQPQHF	TGTGCCAGCAGCTCGCTGGGTAATCAGCCCCAGCATTTT
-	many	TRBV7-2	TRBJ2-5	CASSLSGRLGWETQYF	TGTGCCAGCAGCTTATCCGGGAGATTGGGATGGGAGACCCAGTACTTC
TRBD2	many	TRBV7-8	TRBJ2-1	CASSFTSGRYNEQFF	TGTGCCAGCAGCTTTACTAGCGGGAGGTACAATGAGCAGTTCTTC
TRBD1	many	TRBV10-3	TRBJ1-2	CAISLQGVNYGYTF	TGTGCCATCAGTCTACAGGGGGTTAACTATGGCTACACCTTC
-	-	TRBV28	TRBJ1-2	CASSLGGRGYYCYTF	TGTGCCAGCAGTTTGGGGGGGCGAGGATACTATTGCTACACCTTC
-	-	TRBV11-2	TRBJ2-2	CASSDLDTGELFF	TGTGCCAGCAGTGACCTTGACACCGGGGAGCTGTTTTTT
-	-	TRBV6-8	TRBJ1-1	CARGRKAEAFF	TGTGCCAGAGGAAGAAAGGCTGAAGCTTTCTTT
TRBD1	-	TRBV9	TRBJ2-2	CASSGVQGTEELFF	TGTGCCAGCAGCGGGGTACAGGGGACCGAGGAGCTGTTTTTT
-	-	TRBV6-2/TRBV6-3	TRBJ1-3	CASIKGRSGNTIYF	TGTGCCAGCATAAAGGGGCGATCTGGAAACACCATATATTTT
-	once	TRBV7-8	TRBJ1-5	CASSFGQTGFPPQHF	TGTGCCAGCAGCTTCGGTCAGACGGGCTTTCCGCCCCAGCATTTT
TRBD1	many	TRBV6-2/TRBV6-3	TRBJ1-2	CASSSRSGTGAYGYTF	TGTGCCAGCTCCAGTAGATCCGGGACAGGGGCCTATGGCTACACCTTC
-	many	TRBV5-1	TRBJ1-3	CASSYTGPASGNTIYF	TGCGCCAGCAGCTACACGGGACCGGCCTCTGGAAACACCATATATTTT
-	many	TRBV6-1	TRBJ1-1	CASWGGGGTEAFF	TGTGCCAGCTGGGGCGGAGGGGGGACTGAAGCTTTCTTT
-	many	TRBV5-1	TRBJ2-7	CASSLDGNSYEQYF	TGCGCCAGCAGCTTGGACGGGAACTCCTACGAGCAGTACTTC
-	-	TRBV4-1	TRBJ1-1	CASSQDVARVQNTEAFF	TGCGCCAGCAGCCAAGATGTTGCTCGAGTGCAGAACACTGAAGCTTTCTTT
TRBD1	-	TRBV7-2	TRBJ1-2	CASSLTGLIGYTF	TGTGCCAGCAGCTTGACAGGGCTCATCGGCTACACCTTC